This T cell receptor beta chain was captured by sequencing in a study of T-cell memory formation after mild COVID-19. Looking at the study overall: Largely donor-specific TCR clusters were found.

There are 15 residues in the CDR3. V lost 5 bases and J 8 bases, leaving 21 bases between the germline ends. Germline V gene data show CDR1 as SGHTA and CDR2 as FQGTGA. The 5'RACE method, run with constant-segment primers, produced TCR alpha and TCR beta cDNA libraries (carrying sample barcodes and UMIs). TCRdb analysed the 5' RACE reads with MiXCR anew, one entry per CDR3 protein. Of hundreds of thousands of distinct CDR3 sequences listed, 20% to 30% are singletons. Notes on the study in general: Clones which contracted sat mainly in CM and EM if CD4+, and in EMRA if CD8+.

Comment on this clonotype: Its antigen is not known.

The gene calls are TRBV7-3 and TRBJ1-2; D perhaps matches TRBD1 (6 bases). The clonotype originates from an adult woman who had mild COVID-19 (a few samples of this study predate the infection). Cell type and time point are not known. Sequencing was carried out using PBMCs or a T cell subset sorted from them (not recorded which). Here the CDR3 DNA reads TGTGCCAGCAGCCCTTATACCCAGACAGGCGGGGGCTACACCTTC. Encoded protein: CASSPYTQTGGGYTF.